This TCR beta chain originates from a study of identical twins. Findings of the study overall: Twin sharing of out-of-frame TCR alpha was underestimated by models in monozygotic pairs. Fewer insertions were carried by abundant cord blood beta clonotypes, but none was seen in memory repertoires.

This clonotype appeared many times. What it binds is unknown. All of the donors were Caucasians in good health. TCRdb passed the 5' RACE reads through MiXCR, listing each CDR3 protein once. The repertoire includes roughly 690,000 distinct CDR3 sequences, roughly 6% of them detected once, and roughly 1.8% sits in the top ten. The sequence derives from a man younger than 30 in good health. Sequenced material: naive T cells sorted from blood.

The chain's CDR3 is CASSLLRGRGETQYF. Here the CDR3 DNA reads TGTGCCAGCAGTTTACTTCGGGGGCGGGGAGAGACCCAGTACTTC. V usage is TRBV12-3 or TRBV12-4 and J usage is TRBJ2-5; D tentatively reads TRBD1 or TRBD2 (6 bases each). The CDR3 length is 15 residues. V was cut by 2 bases and J by 4 bases, with 14 bases left in between.